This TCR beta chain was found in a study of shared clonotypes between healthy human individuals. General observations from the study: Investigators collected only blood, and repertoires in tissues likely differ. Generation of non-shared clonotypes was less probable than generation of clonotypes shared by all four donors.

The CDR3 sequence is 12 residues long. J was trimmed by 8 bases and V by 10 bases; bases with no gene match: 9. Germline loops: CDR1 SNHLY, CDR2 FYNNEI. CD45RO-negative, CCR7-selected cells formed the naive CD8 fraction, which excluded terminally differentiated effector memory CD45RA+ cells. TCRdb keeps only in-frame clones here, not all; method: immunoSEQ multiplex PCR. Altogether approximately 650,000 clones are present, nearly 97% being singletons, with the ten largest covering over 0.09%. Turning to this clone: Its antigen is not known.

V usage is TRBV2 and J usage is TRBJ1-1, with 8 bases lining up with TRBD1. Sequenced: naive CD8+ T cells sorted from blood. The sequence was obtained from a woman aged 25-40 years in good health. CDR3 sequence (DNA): TGTGCCAACCGCGACAGGGGCCACGAAGCTTTCTTT. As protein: CANRDRGHEAFF.